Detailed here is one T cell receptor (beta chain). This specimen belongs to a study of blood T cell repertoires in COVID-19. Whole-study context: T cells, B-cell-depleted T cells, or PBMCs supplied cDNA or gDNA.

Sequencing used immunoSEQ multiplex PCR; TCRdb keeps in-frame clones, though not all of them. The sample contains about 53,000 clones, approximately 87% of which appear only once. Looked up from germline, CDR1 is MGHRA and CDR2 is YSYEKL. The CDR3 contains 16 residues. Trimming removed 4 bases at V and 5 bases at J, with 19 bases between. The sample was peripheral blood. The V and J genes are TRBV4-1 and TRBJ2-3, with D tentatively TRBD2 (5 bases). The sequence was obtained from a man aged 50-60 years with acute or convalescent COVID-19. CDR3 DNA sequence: TGCGCCAGCAGCCCTAAGGACCGGCTAGCAGGAGATACGCAGTATTTT. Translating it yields CASSPKDRLAGDTQYF.